The clone carrying this TCR beta chain was detected only once. What it binds is not known. Germline V gene sequence: CDR1 KGHSH, CDR2 LQKENI. V was shortened by 3 bases and J by 4 bases, with 12 bases between the two germline ends. This CDR3 is built from 14 residues. These data come from a study of T cell responses to AZD1222 COVID-19 vaccine. Overall study findings and caveats: No day 14 peak samples; only post-peak repertoires were characterized.

TCRdb keeps only in-frame clones here, not all; method: immunoSEQ multiplex PCR. This table has 110,000 to 150,000 clones, roughly 90% appearing once. The chain links TRBV18 to TRBJ2-5; D call uncertain. Sequencing was performed on peripheral blood, taken on day 0 of AZD1222 vaccination. The sequence was obtained from an adult in good health. CDR3: CASSPWPRSETQYF. The DNA for the CDR3 is TGTGCCAGCTCACCTTGGCCTAGGTCAGAGACCCAGTACTTC.